Each of the 26 T cell receptor beta chains below was sequenced from the same sample in a study of blood T cell repertoires in COVID-19. The method was immunoSEQ multiplex PCR; TCRdb's version includes in-frame clones alone and lacks a portion of them. The sample contains around 300,000 clones, roughly 86% of which appear only once. What was sequenced was PBMCs or T cells enriched from blood (not recorded which). The receptors derive from a woman aged 18-29 years who had recovered from COVID-19.

The chain combines TRBV27 with TRBJ2-1, with 9 bases that match TRBD2. The germline gives CDR1 MNHEY, CDR2 SMNVEV (reference sequence). The CDR3 extends over 16 amino acids. V gave up 3 bases and J gave up 4 bases; unmatched junction bases: 7. CDR3 protein: CASSFVAGGPYNEQFF. CDR3 in DNA: TGTGCCAGCAGTTTTGTGGCGGGAGGGCCGTACAATGAGCAGTTCTTC.

The chain combines TRBV5-1 with TRBJ1-1; D might be TRBD1 (5 bases). This CDR3 region has 14 residues. Germline V gene lookup returns CDR1 SGHRS and CDR2 YFSETQ. Trimming cost V 1 base and J 4 bases, with 11 bases left between them. The CDR3 sequence is CASSLQGFGTEAFF. CDR3 DNA: TGCGCCAGCAGCTTGCAGGGTTTCGGCACTGAAGCTTTCTTT.

For the CDR3, the DNA is TGCGCCAGCAGCCGTCGACAGGGCCTGGAAGCTTTCTTT. Encoded protein: CASSRRQGLEAFF. The rearrangement links TRBV4-3 to TRBJ1-1; TRBD1 agrees at 7 bases. Germline V gene data show CDR1 as LGHNA and CDR2 as YSLEER. The junction had 7 bases not matched to a gene; V was cut back by 4 bases and J by 8 bases. The CDR3 has 13 amino acids.

This clone occurred a few times. This chain connects TRBV10-3 to TRBJ2-3, with 8 bases matching TRBD2. The V and J ends lost 8 bases and 5 bases, in that order; junction bases with no gene match: 12. The CDR3 loop spans 15 amino acids. Germline values: CDR1 ENHRY, CDR2 SYGVKD. Here the CDR3 DNA reads TGTGCCATCGGATTGGTAGCGGGAAATCGAGATACGCAGTATTTT. Translation: CAIGLVAGNRDTQYF.

The chain is built from TRBV23-1 and TRBJ1-5; no definite D call. TRBV23-1 falls under the ORF class, with uncertain function. V dropped 0 bases and J dropped 0 bases, with 9 bases sitting between them. CDR3 length equals 16 residues. CDR3 sequence: CASSQSQVNSNQPQHF. In nucleotides, the CDR3 is TGCGCCAGCAGTCAATCCCAGGTCAATAGCAATCAGCCCCAGCATTTT.

The rearrangement links TRBV7-9 to TRBJ2-7; 7 nucleotides agree with TRBD1. With 5 bases clipped from V and 2 bases from J, the junction kept 15 bases outside the gene matches. Germline assignment: CDR1 SEHNR and CDR2 FQNEAQ (reference sequence). This CDR3 contains 17 residues. CDR3 sequence: CASSLSISPQGAYEQYF. CDR3 in DNA: TGTGCCAGCAGCCTCTCAATTTCACCCCAGGGGGCCTACGAGCAGTACTTC.

The V gene is TRBV20-1, the J gene TRBJ2-3; D call uncertain. The CDR3 has 11 residues. The V gene's germline CDR1 is DFQATT and CDR2 SNEGSKA (reference sequence). The V end was cut by 1 base, the J end by 6 bases, with 5 bases between. The CDR3 DNA follows: TGCAGTGCTAGAGTTATGGATACGCAGTATTTT. This gives the protein CSARVMDTQYF.

The gene calls are TRBV27 and TRBJ1-1, with D perhaps TRBD1 (5 bases). Germline values: CDR1 MNHEY, CDR2 SMNVEV (reference sequence). The CDR3 covers 14 residues. V lost 2 bases, J lost 1 base, and 8 bases lay in between. CDR3 sequence reads: CASSLGQTNTEAFF. The CDR3 region has the DNA TGTGCCAGCAGTTTAGGACAAACGAACACTGAAGCTTTCTTT.

The rearrangement links TRBV10-3 to TRBJ2-3, with 8 bases aligning to TRBD2. The CDR3 has 15 residues. CDR1 and CDR2 from the germline V gene are ENHRY and SYGVKD. The V gene end was trimmed by 3 bases and the J gene end by 0 bases; junction bases not matched to a gene: 2. The CDR3 DNA follows: TGTGCCATCAGTGAACTAGCGGATAGCACAGATACGCAGTATTTT. It translates to CAISELADSTDTQYF.

The chain carries TRBV6-2 or TRBV6-3 and TRBJ1-2; D is unclear. This CDR3 is built from 11 residues. Germline CDR1 MNHEY, CDR2 SVGEGT. Trimming left V 5 bases short and J 7 bases short, with 8 bases between. CDR3 protein: CASSQTFGYTF. The DNA for the CDR3 is TGTGCCAGCAGTCAGACATTTGGCTACACCTTC.

The chain has TRBV9 and TRBJ1-2; a weak D match, TRBD1 (6 bases). Germline V gene lookup returns CDR1 SGDLS and CDR2 YYNGEE. The length of the CDR3 is 14 residues. V was clipped by 0 bases and J by 6 bases, with 12 bases between them. The CDR3 is CASSVEQGSHGYTF. DNA of the CDR3: TGTGCCAGCAGCGTAGAACAGGGTTCGCATGGCTACACCTTC.

The chain combines TRBV18 with TRBJ1-1, with 8 bases that match TRBD1. V dropped 6 bases and J dropped 8; count of bases not matched to a gene: 14. The CDR3 spans 15 residues. Looked up from germline, CDR1 is KGHSH and CDR2 is LQKENI. The CDR3 DNA reads as TGTGCCAGCTCTCCTTCGCAGGGGGCGAATCTGGAAGCTTTCTTT. It specifies CASSPSQGANLEAFF.

The rearrangement joins TRBV19 to TRBJ1-2; TRBD1 agrees at 8 bases. This CDR3 comprises 14 residues. The germline CDR1 and CDR2 sequences are LNHDA and SQIVND (reference sequence). J lost 1 base, V lost 5 bases, and 3 bases had no gene match. The CDR3 DNA sequence: TGTGCCAGTAGTTCAGGGGGCCATAACTATGGCTACACCTTC. Translation gives CASSSGGHNYGYTF.

The chain is built from TRBV7-8 and TRBJ1-1; 7 nucleotides agree with TRBD1. V shed 5 bases and J 6 bases; nucleotides not matched to a gene: 6. The CDR3 runs 13 residues. Per the germline V gene, CDR1 is SGHVS and CDR2 is FQNEAQ. Here the CDR3 reads CASSPDRVSEAFF. The CDR3 bases are TGTGCCAGCAGCCCCGACAGGGTCTCTGAAGCTTTCTTT.

This chain joins TRBV10-2 and TRBJ2-1; TRBD2 matches at 10 bases. The trim removed 2 bases at V and 8 bases at J, leaving 6 bases unmatched. Per the germline V gene, CDR1 is WSHSY and CDR2 is SAAADI. The CDR3 covers 15 residues. CDR3 region: CASSEAASGSDEQFF. CDR3 nucleotides: TGCGCCAGCAGTGAGGCGGCTAGCGGGAGCGATGAGCAGTTCTTC.

This rearrangement joins TRBV7-3 to TRBJ2-2, with TRBD2 matching over 11 bases. Germline V CDR1 and CDR2: SGHTA, FQGTGA. The V gene end was trimmed by 2 bases and the J gene end by 7 bases; junction bases not matched to a gene: 6. The CDR3 loop spans 16 amino acids. CDR3 sequence reads: CASSLGLAGGVGELFF. The DNA for the CDR3 is TGTGCCAGCAGCTTAGGCCTAGCGGGAGGAGTCGGGGAGCTGTTTTTT.

The chain carries TRBV12-5 and TRBJ1-2; TRBD1 matches 8 bases. This CDR3 has 15 residues. After removal of 4 bases from V and 2 bases from J, the junction contained 6 bases not matched to a gene. In germline, CDR1 is LGHNT, CDR2 FRNRAP. CDR3 nucleotide sequence: TGTGCTAGTGGTTGGGAGAGGGACAGGAACTATGGCTACACCTTC. This codes for CASGWERDRNYGYTF.

Points on this clone: The sample contains more than one DNA sequence encoding this CDR3. The chain is built from TRBV19 and TRBJ1-1; 12 positions agree with TRBD1. Germline V gene data show CDR1 as LNHDA and CDR2 as SQIVND (reference sequence). J was trimmed by 2 bases and V by 4 bases; bases with no gene match: 2. The CDR3 is 15 amino acids. Here the CDR3 reads CASSSGTGGNTEAFF. The DNA for the CDR3 is TGTGCCAGTAGTAGCGGGACAGGGGGCAACACTGAAGCTTTCTTT. Full variable domain (remainder filled in from reference TRBV19 and TRBJ1-1): DGGITQSPKYLFRKEGQNVTLSCEQNLNHDAMYWYRQDPGQGLRLIYYSQIVNDFQKGDIAEGYSVSREKKESFPLTVTSAQKNPTAFYLCASSSGTGGNTEAFFGQGTRLTVV.

The chain employs TRBV29-1 and TRBJ2-5, with D possibly matching TRBD1 (6 bases). The CDR3 consists of 13 residues. V was pared by 5 bases and J by 2 bases, with 12 bases between. Germline CDR1 reads SQVTM; CDR2 reads ANQGSEA. CDR3 amino acids: CSVREGQQETQYF. Written as DNA, the CDR3 is TGCAGCGTTAGGGAAGGACAGCAAGAGACCCAGTACTTC.

The chain uses TRBV11-2 and TRBJ2-5; D gene uncertain. The V end was cut by 5 bases, the J end by 0 bases, with 13 bases between. Germline CDR1 reads SGHAT; CDR2 reads FQNNGV. The CDR3 loop spans 15 amino acids. CDR3 loop: CASSRRFGYQETQYF. The DNA of the CDR3 is TGTGCCAGCAGCCGCCGCTTTGGCTACCAAGAGACCCAGTACTTC.

The chain employs TRBV5-8 and TRBJ2-3, with TRBD2 matching over 13 bases. The CDR3 runs 15 residues. The ends lost 6 bases at V and 5 bases at J; junction bases unmatched: 6. CDR1 is SGHTS and CDR2 is YDEGEE in the germline V gene. CDR3 nucleotide sequence: TGTGCCAGCAACGGACTAGCGGGAGTGGAAGATACGCAGTATTTT. It translates to CASNGLAGVEDTQYF.

The V call is TRBV5-1, the J call TRBJ2-1; TRBD2 aligns across 15 bases. J gave up 8 bases and V 4 bases, and 10 bases lay outside the gene matches. The CDR3 loop spans 17 amino acids. Germline V gives CDR1 SGHRS, CDR2 YFSETQ. The CDR3 DNA reads as TGCGCCAGCAGCCCCGGACTAGCGGGGGGGTTCATCGATGAGCAGTTCTTC. Protein product: CASSPGLAGGFIDEQFF.

The rearrangement joins TRBV27 to TRBJ2-7, with TRBD2 identical over 7 bases. The CDR3 sequence is 14 residues long. V gave up 4 bases and J gave up 3 bases; unmatched junction bases: 6. Germline values: CDR1 MNHEY, CDR2 SMNVEV (reference sequence). The CDR3 nucleotides read TGTGCCAGCAGTTATAAGGAGCGGGACTACGAGCAGTACTTC. It encodes CASSYKERDYEQYF.

This CDR3 is CASGGAEAFF. CDR3 coding DNA: TGTGCCAGCGGAGGAGCTGAAGCTTTCTTT. The V call is TRBV6-5, the J call TRBJ1-1; no clear D. Germline CDR1 MNHEY, CDR2 SVGAGI. The germline V and J ends were trimmed by 8 bases and 6 bases, with 7 bases remaining between them. The CDR3 contains 10 residues.

J is TRBJ1-3 and V is TRBV12-5; a possible D gene is TRBD1 (5 bases). The germline V gene has CDR1 LGHNT and CDR2 FRNRAP. Trimming stripped 5 bases from V and 6 bases from J, with 20 bases between. The CDR3 loop spans 16 amino acids. CDR3 protein: CASGLLPGLSLNTIYF. The CDR3 nucleotides read TGTGCTAGTGGTCTCCTCCCGGGACTGAGCCTAAACACCATATATTTT.

The chain employs TRBV4-3 and TRBJ2-1, with 10 positions matching TRBD1. Germline-derived CDR1 and CDR2 are LGHNA and YSLEER. This CDR3 contains 15 residues. V lost 3 bases to trimming and J lost 2 bases; unmatched junction nucleotides: 1. The CDR3: CASSHGQGAYNEQFF. CDR3 DNA: TGCGCCAGCAGCCACGGACAGGGGGCCTACAATGAGCAGTTCTTC.